These T cell receptor beta chains were read from a single sample in a study of technical replicates of blood from a few donors. The assay was immunoSEQ multiplex PCR, and TCRdb's table has in-frame clones only and misses some. Altogether tens of thousands of clones are present, about 97% being singletons, with the ten largest covering over 0.15%. The specimen sequenced was T cells isolated from PBMCs. Receptors originate from a human donor in good health. The CDR3 runs from the conserved cysteine through the conserved F or W. The order of the fields is V gene, J gene, CDR3 protein.

TRBV13,TRBJ2-7,CASSTQGYADEQYF
TRBV14,TRBJ2-2,CASSPRVRANTGELFF
TRBV18,TRBJ2-1,CASLRGGPNEQFF
TRBV5-8,TRBJ1-1,CASSLGAGEAFF
TRBV28,TRBJ1-5,CAGGEGMNNQPQHF
TRBV4-1,TRBJ2-1,CASSQAFRGRRTDNEQFF
TRBV5-1,TRBJ2-7,CASSRRDSRTYEQYF
TRBV27,TRBJ2-7,CASSLDVGTRVNEQYF
TRBV6-1,TRBJ2-2,CASSENSRGTGELFF
TRBV6-6,TRBJ2-3,CASLRDMGTDTQYF
TRBV5-4,TRBJ2-3,CASSGGGQTDTQYF
TRBV5-4,TRBJ2-3,CASSFGTNPDTQYF
TRBV5-1,TRBJ2-1,CASSFSGLAGVGEQFF
TRBV28,TRBJ1-2,CASSPPDRARYGYTF
TRBV19,TRBJ1-5,CASSTRDSYNQPQHF
TRBV18,TRBJ2-7,CASSPNSLRGLWDEQYF
TRBV5-1,TRBJ2-7,CASSLEASGSSGSYEQYF
TRBV5-1,TRBJ2-2,CASIGSSGSGGYTGELFF
TRBV10-3,TRBJ1-3,CAIRTLLNSGNTIYF
TRBV5-1,TRBJ1-4,CASSFSPNEKLFF
TRBV7-2,TRBJ1-2,CASSPSAGTVPSRDYGYTF
TRBV11-3,TRBJ2-1,CASTGVDEQFF
TRBV27,TRBJ2-2,CASSLAGAGELFF
TRBV5-6,TRBJ1-1,CASRSGGREAFF
TRBV6-1,TRBJ1-2,CAQRAGDGGHTF
TRBV28,TRBJ2-7,CASSPAGQGTYEQYF